A single sample is the source of the 8 T cell receptor beta chains below, sequenced in a study of blood T cell repertoires in COVID-19. The assay was immunoSEQ multiplex PCR, and TCRdb's table has in-frame clones only and misses some. The sample yields about 200,000 clones, more than 70% seen once. Sample: peripheral blood. The receptors derive from a man aged 18 to 29 with active or convalescent COVID-19.

The chain combines TRBV7-8 with TRBJ1-2, with 7 bases aligning to TRBD1. This CDR3 region has 14 residues. Germline V gene data show CDR1 as SGHVS and CDR2 as FQNEAQ. V shed 5 bases and J 8 bases; nucleotides not matched to a gene: 11. This CDR3 is CASSLLTGLEGYTF. The CDR3 nucleotides are TGTGCCAGCAGCCTACTGACAGGGCTTGAGGGCTACACCTTC.

V usage is TRBV27 and J usage is TRBJ1-1; D unclear. The germline gives CDR1 MNHEY, CDR2 SMNVEV (reference sequence). The CDR3 is 17 amino acids. V lost 6 bases to trimming and J lost 5 bases, with 25 bases between them. CDR3 DNA: TGTGCCAGCAGACAAAGCGGAGGGTCGAGAGTATTTACTGAAGCTTTCTTT. Translating gives CASRQSGGSRVFTEAFF.

The chain is built from TRBV7-2 and TRBJ2-5; 11 bases match TRBD2. Trimming cost V 5 bases and J 5 bases; bases outside gene matches: 10. The germline gives CDR1 SGHTA, CDR2 FQGNSA. The CDR3 runs to 16 residues. The CDR3: CASSLRPSGGFETQYF. The CDR3 coding sequence is TGTGCCAGCAGCCTCCGGCCTAGCGGGGGGTTTGAGACCCAGTACTTC.

This rearrangement joins TRBV6-2 or TRBV6-3 to TRBJ2-7; 13 bases line up with TRBD2. Per the germline V gene, CDR1 is MNHEY and CDR2 is SVGEGT. This CDR3 has 16 residues. Trimming removed 2 bases from V and 6 bases from J; junction bases left unmatched: 7. This CDR3 is CASSYQRLAGGFEQYF. For the CDR3, the DNA is TGTGCCAGCAGTTACCAGCGACTAGCGGGGGGTTTCGAGCAGTACTTC.

The genes are TRBV5-5 and TRBJ1-3; D is unresolved. Germline assignment: CDR1 SGHKS and CDR2 YYEKEE (reference sequence). V lost 2 bases, J lost 4 bases, and 10 bases lay in between. The length of the CDR3 is 14 residues. The CDR3 region is CASSFWAEGNTIYF. In nucleotides, the CDR3 is TGTGCCAGCAGCTTTTGGGCAGAAGGAAACACCATATATTTT.

The V gene is TRBV6-5, the J gene TRBJ1-1; TRBD1 matches at 9 bases. The CDR3 is 15 amino acids. The V gene's germline CDR1 is MNHEY and CDR2 SVGAGI. The J segment lost 5 bases and the V segment lost 4 bases, leaving 8 bases of the junction unmatched. The CDR3 DNA sequence: TGTGCCAGCAGTTCGTCCGGGACAGGGAAGACTGAAGCTTTCTTT. This gives the protein CASSSSGTGKTEAFF.

This clone was seen more than once but under ten times. V gene TRBV7-9 combines with J gene TRBJ1-2; weak D call: TRBD1 (5 bases). V was cut by 0 bases and J by 4 bases, with 15 bases left in between. This CDR3 contains 16 residues. Germline V gives CDR1 SEHNR, CDR2 FQNEAQ (reference sequence). The CDR3, as DNA: TGTGCCAGCAGCTTAGCCGGTCCGGGGGGAGGCTATGGCTACACCTTC. Amino acid sequence: CASSLAGPGGGYGYTF.

The J gene is TRBJ2-3, the V gene TRBV6-1; possible D gene TRBD2, 5 bases. This CDR3 contains 16 residues. Germline values: CDR1 MNHNS, CDR2 SASEGT. V lost 0 bases and J lost 7, with 17 bases in between. For the CDR3, the DNA is TGTGCCAGCAGTGAAGCTGGGTCAGGCAGAGGGTATACGCAGTATTTT. Amino acid sequence: CASSEAGSGRGYTQYF.